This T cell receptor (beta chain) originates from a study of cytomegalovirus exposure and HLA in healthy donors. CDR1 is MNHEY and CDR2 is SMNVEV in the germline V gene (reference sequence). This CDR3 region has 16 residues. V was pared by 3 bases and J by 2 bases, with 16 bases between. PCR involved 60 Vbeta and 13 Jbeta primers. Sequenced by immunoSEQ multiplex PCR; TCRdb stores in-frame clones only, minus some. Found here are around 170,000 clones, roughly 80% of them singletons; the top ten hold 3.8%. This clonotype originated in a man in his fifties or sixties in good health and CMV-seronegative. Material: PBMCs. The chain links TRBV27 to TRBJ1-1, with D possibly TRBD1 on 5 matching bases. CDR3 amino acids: CASSFALRGYNTEAFF. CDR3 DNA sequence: TGTGCCAGCAGTTTCGCACTTCGGGGGTACAACACTGAAGCTTTCTTT.